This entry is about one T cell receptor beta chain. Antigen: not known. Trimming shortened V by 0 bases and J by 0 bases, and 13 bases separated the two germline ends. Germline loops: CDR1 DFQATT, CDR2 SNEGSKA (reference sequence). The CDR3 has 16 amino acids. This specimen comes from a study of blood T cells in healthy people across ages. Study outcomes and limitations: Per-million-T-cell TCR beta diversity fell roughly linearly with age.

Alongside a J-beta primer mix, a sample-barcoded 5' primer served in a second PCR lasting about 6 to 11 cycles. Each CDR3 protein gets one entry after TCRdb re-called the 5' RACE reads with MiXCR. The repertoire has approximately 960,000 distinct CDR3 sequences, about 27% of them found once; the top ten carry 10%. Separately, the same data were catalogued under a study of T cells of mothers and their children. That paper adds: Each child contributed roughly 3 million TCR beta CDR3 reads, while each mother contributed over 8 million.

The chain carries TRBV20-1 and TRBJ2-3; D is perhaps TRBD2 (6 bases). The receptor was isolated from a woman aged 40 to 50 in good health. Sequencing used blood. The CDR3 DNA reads TGCAGTGCTAGAGAATTTGGGGGGAAGAGCACAGATACGCAGTATTTT. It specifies CSAREFGGKSTDTQYF.